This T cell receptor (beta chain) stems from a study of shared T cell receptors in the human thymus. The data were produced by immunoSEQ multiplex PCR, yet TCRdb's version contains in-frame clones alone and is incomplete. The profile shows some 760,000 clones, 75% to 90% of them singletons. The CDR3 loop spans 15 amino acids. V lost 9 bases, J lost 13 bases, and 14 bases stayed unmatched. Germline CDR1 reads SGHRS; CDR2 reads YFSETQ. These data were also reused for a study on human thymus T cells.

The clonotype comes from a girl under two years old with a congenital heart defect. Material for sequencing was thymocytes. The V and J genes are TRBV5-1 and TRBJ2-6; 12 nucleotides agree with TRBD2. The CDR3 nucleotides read TGCGCCACCTCGAAGACTAGCGGGGGCCCAGAGGTCCTGACTTTC. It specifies CATSKTSGGPEVLTF.